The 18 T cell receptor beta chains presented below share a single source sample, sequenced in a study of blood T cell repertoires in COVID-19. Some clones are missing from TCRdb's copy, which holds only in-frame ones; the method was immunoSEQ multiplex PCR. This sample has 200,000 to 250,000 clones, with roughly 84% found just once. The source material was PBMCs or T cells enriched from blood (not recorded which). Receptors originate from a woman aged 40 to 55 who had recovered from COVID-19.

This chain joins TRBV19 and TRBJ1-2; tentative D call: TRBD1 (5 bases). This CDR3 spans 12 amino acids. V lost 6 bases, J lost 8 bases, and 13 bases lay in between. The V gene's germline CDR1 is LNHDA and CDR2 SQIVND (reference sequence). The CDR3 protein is CASRGGGEGYTF. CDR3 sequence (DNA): TGTGCCAGTAGGGGCGGGGGAGAAGGCTACACCTTC.

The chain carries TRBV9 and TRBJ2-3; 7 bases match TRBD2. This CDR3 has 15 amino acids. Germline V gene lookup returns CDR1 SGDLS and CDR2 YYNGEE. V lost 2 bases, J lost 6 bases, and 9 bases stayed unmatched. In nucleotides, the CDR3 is TGTGCCAGCAGCGTTTTGCGGGAGCAAAGGGATACGCAGTATTTT. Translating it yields CASSVLREQRDTQYF.

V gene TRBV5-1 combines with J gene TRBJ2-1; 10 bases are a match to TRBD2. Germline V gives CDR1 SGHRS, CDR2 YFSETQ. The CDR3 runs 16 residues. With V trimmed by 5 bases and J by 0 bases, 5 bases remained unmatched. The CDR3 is CASRMLAGASYNEQFF. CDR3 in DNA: TGCGCCAGCAGAATGCTAGCGGGGGCCTCCTACAATGAGCAGTTCTTC.

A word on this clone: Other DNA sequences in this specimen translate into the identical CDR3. This CDR3 reads CASSLGVAGNTGELFF. In nucleotides, the CDR3 is TGTGCCAGCAGCTTAGGGGTCGCGGGGAACACCGGGGAGCTGTTTTTT. This chain links TRBV7-2 with TRBJ2-2; a possible D gene is TRBD2 (5 bases). V lost 1 base and J lost 1, with 10 bases in between. This CDR3 contains 16 residues. Germline V gene data show CDR1 as SGHTA and CDR2 as FQGNSA.

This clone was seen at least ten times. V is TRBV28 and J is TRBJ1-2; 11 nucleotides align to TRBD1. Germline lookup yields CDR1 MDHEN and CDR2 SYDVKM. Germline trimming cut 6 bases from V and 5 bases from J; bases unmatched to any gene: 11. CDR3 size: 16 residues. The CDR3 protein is CASSLGTGGVIYGYTF. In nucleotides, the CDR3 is TGTGCCAGCAGCCTAGGGACAGGGGGGGTTATTTATGGCTACACCTTC.

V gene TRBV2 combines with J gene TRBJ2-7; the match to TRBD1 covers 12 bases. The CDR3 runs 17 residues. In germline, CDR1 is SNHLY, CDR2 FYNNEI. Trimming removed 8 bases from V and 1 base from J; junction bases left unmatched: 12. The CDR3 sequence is CASGIPGQGAGSYEQYV. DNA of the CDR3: TGTGCCAGCGGTATCCCGGGACAGGGGGCAGGGTCCTACGAGCAGTACGTC.

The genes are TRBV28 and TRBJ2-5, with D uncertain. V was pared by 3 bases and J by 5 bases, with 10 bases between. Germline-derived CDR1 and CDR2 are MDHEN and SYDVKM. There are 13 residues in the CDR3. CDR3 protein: CASSFNLEETQYF. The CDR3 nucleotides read TGTGCCAGCAGTTTTAATCTGGAGGAGACCCAGTACTTC.

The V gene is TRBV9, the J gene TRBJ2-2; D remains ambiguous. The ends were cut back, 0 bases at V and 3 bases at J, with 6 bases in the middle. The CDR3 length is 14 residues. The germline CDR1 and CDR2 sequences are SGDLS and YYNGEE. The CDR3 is CASSVGYYTGELFF. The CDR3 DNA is TGTGCCAGCAGCGTAGGGTACTACACCGGGGAGCTGTTTTTT.

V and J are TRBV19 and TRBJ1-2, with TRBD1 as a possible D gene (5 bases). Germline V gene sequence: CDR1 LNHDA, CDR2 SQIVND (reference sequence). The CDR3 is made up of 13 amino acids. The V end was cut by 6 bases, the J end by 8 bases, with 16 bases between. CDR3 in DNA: TGTGCCAGTAGACCCCCGGCGGGGGTAGGCTACACCTTC. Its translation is CASRPPAGVGYTF.

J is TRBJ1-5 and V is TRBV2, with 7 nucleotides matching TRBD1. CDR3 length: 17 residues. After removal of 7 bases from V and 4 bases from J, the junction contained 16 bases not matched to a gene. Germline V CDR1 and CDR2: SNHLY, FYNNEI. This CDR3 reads CASTGVLRTGRNQPQHF. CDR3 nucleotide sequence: TGTGCCAGCACCGGGGTCCTTAGGACAGGTAGAAATCAGCCCCAGCATTTT.

The CDR3 sequence: CASSFQGLGDTQYF. CDR3 coding DNA: TGTGCCAGCAGCTTTCAGGGTCTGGGGGATACGCAGTATTTT. The J gene is TRBJ2-3, the V gene TRBV7-3; D might be TRBD1 (5 bases). The CDR3 is made up of 14 amino acids. Looked up from germline, CDR1 is SGHTA and CDR2 is FQGTGA. The ends were cut back, 3 bases at V and 6 bases at J, with 13 bases in the middle.

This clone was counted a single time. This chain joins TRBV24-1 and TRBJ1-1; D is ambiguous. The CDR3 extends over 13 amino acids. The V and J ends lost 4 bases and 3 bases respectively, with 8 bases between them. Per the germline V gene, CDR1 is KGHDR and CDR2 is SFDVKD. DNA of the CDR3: TGTGCCACCAGTGAACCAGGCTACACTGAAGCTTTCTTT. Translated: CATSEPGYTEAFF.

CDR3 amino acids: CASSLGLGVPEQYV. CDR3 in DNA: TGTGCCAGCAGCTTGGGATTAGGGGTCCCCGAGCAGTACGTC. J is TRBJ2-7 and V is TRBV5-8, with D possibly TRBD1 on 5 matching bases. The length of the CDR3 is 14 residues. V was trimmed by 0 bases and J by 6 bases, leaving 13 bases between them. Looked up from germline, CDR1 is SGHTS and CDR2 is YDEGEE.

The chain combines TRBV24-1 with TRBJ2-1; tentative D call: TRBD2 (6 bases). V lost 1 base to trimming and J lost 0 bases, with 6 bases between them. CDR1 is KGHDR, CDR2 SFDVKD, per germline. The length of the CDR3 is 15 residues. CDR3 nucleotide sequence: TGTGCCACCAGTGATTTCGGGGGCTCCTACAATGAGCAGTTCTTC. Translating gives CATSDFGGSYNEQFF.

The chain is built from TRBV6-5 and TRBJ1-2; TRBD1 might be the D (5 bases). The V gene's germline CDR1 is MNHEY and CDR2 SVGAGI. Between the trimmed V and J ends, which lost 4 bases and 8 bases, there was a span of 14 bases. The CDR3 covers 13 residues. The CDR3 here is CASSFGHSRGYTF. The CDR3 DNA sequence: TGTGCCAGCAGTTTCGGACATTCTCGGGGCTACACCTTC.

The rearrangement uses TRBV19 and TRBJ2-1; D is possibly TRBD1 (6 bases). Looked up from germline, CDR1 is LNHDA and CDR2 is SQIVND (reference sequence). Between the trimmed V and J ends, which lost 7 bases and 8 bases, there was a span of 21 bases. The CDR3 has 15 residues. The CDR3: CASTPGQSPGYEQFF. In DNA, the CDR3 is TGTGCCAGTACCCCCGGACAGTCCCCCGGGTATGAGCAGTTCTTC. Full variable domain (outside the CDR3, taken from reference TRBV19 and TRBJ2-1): DGGITQSPKYLFRKEGQNVTLSCEQNLNHDAMYWYRQDPGQGLRLIYYSQIVNDFQKGDIAEGYSVSREKKESFPLTVTSAQKNPTAFYLCASTPGQSPGYEQFFGPGTRLTVL.

As DNA, the CDR3 is TGTGCCAGCAGCCTAGCGGGAGGGCCCTACGAGCAGTACTTC. The encoded protein is CASSLAGGPYEQYF. V usage is TRBV6-5 and J usage is TRBJ2-7, with 12 bases matching TRBD2. The CDR3 runs 14 residues. Germline V gene lookup returns CDR1 MNHEY and CDR2 SVGAGI. With 6 bases clipped from V and 2 bases from J, the junction kept 2 bases outside the gene matches.

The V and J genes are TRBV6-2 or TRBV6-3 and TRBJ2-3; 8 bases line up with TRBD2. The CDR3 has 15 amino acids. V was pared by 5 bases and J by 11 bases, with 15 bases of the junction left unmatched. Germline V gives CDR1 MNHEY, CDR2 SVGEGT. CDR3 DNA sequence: TGTGCCAGCAGTAAGGGGCGGGAGGCCCTCCTTATGCAGTATTTT. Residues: CASSKGREALLMQYF.